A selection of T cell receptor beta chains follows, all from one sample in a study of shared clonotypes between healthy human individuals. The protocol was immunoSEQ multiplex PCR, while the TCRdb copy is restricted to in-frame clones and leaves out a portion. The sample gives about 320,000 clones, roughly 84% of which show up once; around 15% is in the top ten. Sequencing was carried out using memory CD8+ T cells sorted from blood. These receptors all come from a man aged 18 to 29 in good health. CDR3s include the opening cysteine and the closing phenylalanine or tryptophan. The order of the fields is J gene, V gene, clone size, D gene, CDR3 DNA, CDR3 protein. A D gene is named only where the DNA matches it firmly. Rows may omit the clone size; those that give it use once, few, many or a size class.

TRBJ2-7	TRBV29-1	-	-	TGCAGCGTTGAAGGGAGTGAAGAGCAGTACTTC	CSVEGSEEQYF
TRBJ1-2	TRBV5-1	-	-	TGCGCCAGCAGCTTGGCTGGGGATAACTATGGCTACACCTTC	CASSLAGDNYGYTF
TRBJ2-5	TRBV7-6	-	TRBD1	TGTGCCAGCAGGAGACAGGGAACCCAAGAGACCCAGTACTTC	CASRRQGTQETQYF
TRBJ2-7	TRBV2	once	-	TGTGCCAGCAGTGAGGAAGACTACGAGCAGTACTTC	CASSEEDYEQYF
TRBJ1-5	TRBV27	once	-	TGTGCCAGCAGTTCTCAGGGCTATCAGCCCCAGCATTTT	CASSSQGYQPQHF
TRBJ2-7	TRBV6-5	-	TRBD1	TGTGCCAGCAGTCCCCAGGACAGGCGCTACGAGCAGTACTTC	CASSPQDRRYEQYF
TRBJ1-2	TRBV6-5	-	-	TGTGCCAGCAGTAGTGCCTACTATGGCTACACCTTC	CASSSAYYGYTF
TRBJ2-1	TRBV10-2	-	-	TGCGCCAGCAGGGCCCCAACCACGGGCAGGGAGCAGTTCTTC	CASRAPTTGREQFF
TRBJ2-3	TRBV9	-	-	TGTGCCAGCAGCGTAGAAGGCGGCGGGGGCCTGCAGTATTTT	CASSVEGGGGLQYF
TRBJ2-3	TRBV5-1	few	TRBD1	TGCGCCAGCAGCCAAGCCCGACAGGGCCTCGGGGATACGCAGTATTTT	CASSQARQGLGDTQYF
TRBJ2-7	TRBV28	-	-	TGTGCCAGCAGTTTATTGACGACAGGCTACGAGCAGTACTTC	CASSLLTTGYEQYF
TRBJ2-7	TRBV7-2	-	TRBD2	TGTGCCAGCAGCTCCTTAGCGGGGGGTTTCTCCTACGAGCAGTACTTC	CASSSLAGGFSYEQYF
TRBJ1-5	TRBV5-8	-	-	TGTGCCAGCAGCCAGGGCAATCAGCCCCAGCATTTT	CASSQGNQPQHF
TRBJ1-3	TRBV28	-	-	TGTGCCAGCGGGCAGGGTTTAAGAAACACCATATATTTT	CASGQGLRNTIYF
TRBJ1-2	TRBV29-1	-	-	TGCAGCGTCCCCGACGGGGCGCACTATGGCTACACCTTC	CSVPDGAHYGYTF
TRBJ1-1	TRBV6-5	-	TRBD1	TGTGCCAGCAGTCCCAACACAGGGGCTGAAGCTTTCTTT	CASSPNTGAEAFF
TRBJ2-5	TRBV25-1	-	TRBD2	TGTGCCAGCAGTGAAACGGGACTAGCAAGGGAGACCCAGTACTTC	CASSETGLARETQYF
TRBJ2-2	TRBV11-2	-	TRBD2	TGTGCCAGCAGCTTACTAGCGGGCAACACCGGGGAGCTGTTTTTT	CASSLLAGNTGELFF
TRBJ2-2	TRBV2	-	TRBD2	TGTGCCAGCAGTGTAGCGGGAGCCGGGGAGCTGTTTTTT	CASSVAGAGELFF
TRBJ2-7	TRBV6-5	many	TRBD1	TGTGCCAGCAGTCCCGGGACAGGGCCGGTCGAGCAGTACTTC	CASSPGTGPVEQYF
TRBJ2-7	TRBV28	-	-	TGTGCCAGCAGTCGTCATACGGGCGGCGAGCAGTACTTC	CASSRHTGGEQYF
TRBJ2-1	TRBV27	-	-	TGTGCCAGCAGTTATGGGGGGGAGCAGTTCTTC	CASSYGGEQFF
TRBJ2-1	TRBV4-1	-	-	TGCGCCAGCAGCCAAGCCAAGAACGCCTACAATGAGCAGTTCTTC	CASSQAKNAYNEQFF
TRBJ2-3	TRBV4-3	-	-	TGCGCCAGCAGCCAAGATACCAACACAGATACGCAGTATTTT	CASSQDTNTDTQYF
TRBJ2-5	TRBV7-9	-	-	TGTGCCAGCAGCTTCCTACAAGAGACCCAGTACTTC	CASSFLQETQYF
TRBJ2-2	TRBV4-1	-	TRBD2	TGCGCCAGCAGCCAAGGGAGACTAGCGGGACGAACCGGGGAGCTGTTTTTT	CASSQGRLAGRTGELFF
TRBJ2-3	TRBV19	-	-	TGTGCCAGTAATTCCGGACGGCTTAGCACAGATACGCAGTATTTT	CASNSGRLSTDTQYF
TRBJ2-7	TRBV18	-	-	TGTGCCAGCTCACCCGACTCCTACGAGCAGTACTTC	CASSPDSYEQYF
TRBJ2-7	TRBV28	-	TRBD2	TGTGCCAGCAGTTTAGGGACTAGCGGAACTTACGAGCAGTACTTC	CASSLGTSGTYEQYF
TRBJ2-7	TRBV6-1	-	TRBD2	TGTGCCAGCAGTGAATGGGGAGGGTTCGAGCAGTACTTC	CASSEWGGFEQYF
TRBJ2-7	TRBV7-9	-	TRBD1	TGTGCCCTAGGGGGCGTAGATCCCTACGAGCAGTACTTC	CALGGVDPYEQYF
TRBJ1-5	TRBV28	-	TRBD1	TGTGCCAGCAGTTTAACAGGGGAGGCTCGTCAGCCCCAGCATTTT	CASSLTGEARQPQHF
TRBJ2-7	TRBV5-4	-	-	TGTGCCAGCAGGCAGGACCTACACTACGAGCAGTACTTC	CASRQDLHYEQYF
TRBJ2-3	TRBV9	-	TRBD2	TGTGCCAGCAGCGTAGAGCGGGGGGGCCTGGATACGCAGTATTTT	CASSVERGGLDTQYF
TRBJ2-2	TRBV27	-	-	TGTGCCAGCAACCCGTGGGGGCTAAACACCGGGGAGCTGTTTTTT	CASNPWGLNTGELFF
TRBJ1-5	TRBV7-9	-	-	TGTGCCAGCAGCTTAGCACCCGAAGGGTGGGGCAATCAGCCCCAGCATTTT	CASSLAPEGWGNQPQHF
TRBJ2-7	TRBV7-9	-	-	TGTGCCAGCAGCTCCCCGGTGACATACGAGCAGTACTTC	CASSSPVTYEQYF
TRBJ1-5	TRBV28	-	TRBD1	TGTGCCAGCAGTTTTTATAGGGTTGTCCGGGACAGCTTATACCGTAGCAATCAGCCCCAGCATTTT	CASSFYRVVRDSLYRSNQPQHF
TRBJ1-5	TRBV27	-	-	TGTGCCAGCAACACACAGGGTAGCAATCAGCCCCAGCATTTT	CASNTQGSNQPQHF
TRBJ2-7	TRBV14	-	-	TGTGCCAGCAGCCAAGTGGGGCTGTTGTCCTACGAGCAGTACTTC	CASSQVGLLSYEQYF
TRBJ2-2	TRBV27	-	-	TGTGCCAGCAGATCCTATAAGGTAGCGGAGAACACCGGGGAGCTGTTTTTT	CASRSYKVAENTGELFF
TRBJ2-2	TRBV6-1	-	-	TGTGCCAGCAGGGGGACCGGGGAGCTGTTTTTT	CASRGTGELFF
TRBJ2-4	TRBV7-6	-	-	TGTGCCAGCAGCCCTTACTCTATTCGGGAAAACATTCAGTACTTC	CASSPYSIRENIQYF
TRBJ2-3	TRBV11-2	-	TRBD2	TGTGCCAGCAGCTTGACTAGCGGGAGTCGAACAGATACGCAGTATTTT	CASSLTSGSRTDTQYF
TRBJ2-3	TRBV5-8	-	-	TGTGCCAGCAGCTTGGGTCTTTCTACTTTCACAGATACGCAGTATTTT	CASSLGLSTFTDTQYF
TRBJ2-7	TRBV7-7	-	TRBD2	TGTGCTAGCGGCGATACCGGGACTAGCGGCCGGGAGCAGTACTTC	CASGDTGTSGREQYF
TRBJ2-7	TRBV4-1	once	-	TGCGCCAGCAGCCAAGAATCACGGAACTACGAGCAGTACTTC	CASSQESRNYEQYF
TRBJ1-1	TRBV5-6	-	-	TGTGCCAGCAGCTTGACGGCGGGGACTGAAGCTTTCTTT	CASSLTAGTEAFF
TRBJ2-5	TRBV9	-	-	TGTGCCAGCAGCGTAGGGGGAACAGGGAAAGAGACCCAGTACTTC	CASSVGGTGKETQYF
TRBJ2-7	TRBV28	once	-	TGTGCCAGCAGCCTCAGTCTAGCGTCCCACGAGCAGTACTTC	CASSLSLASHEQYF
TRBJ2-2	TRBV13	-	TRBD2	TGTGCCAGCACACCGGGCGGGGGAAGGTCCGGGGAGCTGTTTTTT	CASTPGGGRSGELFF
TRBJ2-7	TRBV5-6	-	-	TGTGCCAGCAGCTTCACTGCCTACGAGCAGTACTTC	CASSFTAYEQYF
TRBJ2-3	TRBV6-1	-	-	TGTGCCAGCAGTGACTACTACCGTAGCACAGATACGCAGTATTTT	CASSDYYRSTDTQYF
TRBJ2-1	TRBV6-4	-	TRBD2	TGTGCCAGCAGCCAACGTACTAGCGGGAGGGACTACAATGAGCAGTTCTTC	CASSQRTSGRDYNEQFF
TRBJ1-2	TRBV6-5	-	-	TGTGCCAGCAGGGTCGGTAGCCTCTATGGCTACACCTTC	CASRVGSLYGYTF